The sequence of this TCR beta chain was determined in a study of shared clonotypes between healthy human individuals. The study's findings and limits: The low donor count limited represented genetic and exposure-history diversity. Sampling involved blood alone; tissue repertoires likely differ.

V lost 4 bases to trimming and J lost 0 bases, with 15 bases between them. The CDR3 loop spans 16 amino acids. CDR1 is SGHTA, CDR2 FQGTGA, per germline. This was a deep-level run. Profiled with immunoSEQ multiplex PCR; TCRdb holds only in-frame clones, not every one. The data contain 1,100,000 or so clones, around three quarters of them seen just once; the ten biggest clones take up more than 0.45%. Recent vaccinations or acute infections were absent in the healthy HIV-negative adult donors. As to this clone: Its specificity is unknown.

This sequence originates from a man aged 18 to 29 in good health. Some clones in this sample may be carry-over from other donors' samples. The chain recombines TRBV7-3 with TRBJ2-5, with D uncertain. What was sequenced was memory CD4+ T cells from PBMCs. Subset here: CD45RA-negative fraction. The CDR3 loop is CASSSQGATNQETQYF. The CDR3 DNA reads TGTGCCAGCAGCTCTCAAGGAGCAACCAACCAAGAGACCCAGTACTTC.